The clone carrying this TCR beta chain was detected many times. The antigen remains undetermined. This specimen comes from a study of Graves' ophthalmopathy and Graves' hyperthyroidism. Findings and caveats of the study: Using a 13-signature model, the authors split ophthalmopathy from stable hyperthyroidism, with 85% to 90% sensitivity and about 80% specificity. A majority of expanded thyroid clonotypes exceeding 0.001 frequency were likewise present in blood.

Other autoimmune diseases, uncontrolled infections, pregnancy or lactation ruled patients out of participation. The CDR3 is 11 amino acids. V was shortened by 4 bases and J by 7 bases, with 8 bases between the two germline ends. The germline V gene encodes CDR1 SGHRS and CDR2 YFSETQ. Using RNA transcripts, the TCR beta CDR3 regions were amplified. First-round RT-PCR relied on HTBI primers, and a second-round multiplex PCR came next. TCRdb called the multiplex PCR reads again in MiXCR, with one record for every CDR3 protein. The sample lists roughly 700,000 distinct CDR3 sequences, 35% to 50% occurring once.

The TCR comes from an adult man with Graves' ophthalmopathy. The sample taken for sequencing was peripheral blood. The genes are TRBV5-1 and TRBJ1-1; D is undetermined. CDR3 protein: CASSALGEAFF. As DNA, the CDR3 is TGCGCCAGCAGCGCCCTCGGTGAAGCTTTCTTT.